These 20 T cell receptor beta chains were all obtained from the same sample, sequenced in a study of T cell responses to AZD1222 COVID-19 vaccine. Method: immunoSEQ multiplex PCR; TCRdb's copy keeps in-frame clones and lacks some. The sample yields approximately 160,000 clones, 85% to 95% seen once. This material consisted of peripheral blood, taken on day 0 of AZD1222 vaccination. All receptors come from an adult in good health.

The gene calls are TRBV7-8 and TRBJ1-1; D is undetermined. The CDR3 consists of 15 residues. In germline, CDR1 is SGHVS, CDR2 FQNEAQ. V gave up 5 bases and J gave up 1 base, with 14 bases separating them. Here the CDR3 reads CASSPIEWGNTEAFF. The CDR3 DNA reads TGTGCCAGCAGCCCTATAGAGTGGGGGAACACTGAAGCTTTCTTT. The full variable domain, its missing parts supplied by reference TRBV7-8 and TRBJ1-1, is GAGVSQSPRYKVAKRGQDVALRCDPISGHVSLFWYQQALGQGPEFLTYFQNEAQLDKSGLPSDRFFAERPEGSVSTLKIQRTQQEDSAVYLCASSPIEWGNTEAFFGQGTRLTVV.

The chain employs TRBV5-4 and TRBJ2-2, with D tentatively TRBD2 (5 bases). CDR1 SGHNT and CDR2 YYREEE come from the germline V gene (reference sequence). The CDR3 is 14 residues long. V was trimmed by 4 bases and J by 1 base, leaving 8 bases between them. CDR3 in DNA: TGTGCCAGCAGCCCACGGGGGAACACCGGGGAGCTGTTTTTT. As protein: CASSPRGNTGELFF.

V usage is TRBV4-2 and J usage is TRBJ1-2; 7 bases agree with TRBD1. Trimming cost V 4 bases and J 1 base; bases outside gene matches: 9. Germline assignment: CDR1 LGHNA and CDR2 YNFKEQ. This CDR3 spans 16 amino acids. CDR3 coding DNA: TGTGCCAGCAGCCGACTGACAGGGACTGGTAACTATGGCTACACCTTC. Protein sequence: CASSRLTGTGNYGYTF.

The V call is TRBV19, the J call TRBJ1-5, with 9 bases lining up with TRBD1. The CDR3 contains 15 residues. Germline CDR1 LNHDA, CDR2 SQIVND (reference sequence). With 7 bases clipped from V and 3 bases from J, the junction kept 7 bases outside the gene matches. The DNA for the CDR3 is TGTGCCAGTATGATGGGGACAGGGTACAATCAGCCCCAGCATTTT. Amino acid sequence: CASMMGTGYNQPQHF.

In its sample, this clone was seen once. The gene calls are TRBV18 and TRBJ2-2; D unresolved. The V gene lost 0 bases and the J gene lost 5 bases, with 7 bases spanning the gap. The CDR3 contains 14 residues. Germline CDR1 is KGHSH and CDR2 is LQKENI. This CDR3 is CASSPPPGTGELFF. As DNA, the CDR3 is TGTGCCAGCTCACCACCCCCCGGGACCGGGGAGCTGTTTTTT.

The chain carries TRBV5-4 and TRBJ2-7; 8 positions match TRBD1. Per the germline V gene, CDR1 is SGHNT and CDR2 is YYREEE (reference sequence). This CDR3 is 14 amino acids long. The V gene end was trimmed by 2 bases and the J gene end by 7 bases; junction bases not matched to a gene: 8. The CDR3 DNA sequence: TGTGCCAGCAGCTTCGGACAGGGTTATAGGGAGCAGTACTTC. Residues: CASSFGQGYREQYF.

V and J are TRBV6-2 or TRBV6-3 and TRBJ1-6, with a tentative D call TRBD1 (6 bases). Trimming took 0 bases from V and 7 from J, leaving 10 bases between them. This CDR3 comprises 15 residues. The V gene's germline CDR1 is MNHEY and CDR2 SVGEGT. The CDR3: CASSYSGQGNSPLHF. CDR3 nucleotides: TGTGCCAGCAGTTACTCGGGGCAGGGGAATTCACCCCTCCACTTT.

The V call is TRBV2, the J call TRBJ2-2, with TRBD2 matching 7 bases. The length of the CDR3 is 13 residues. Germline V lookup: CDR1 SNHLY, CDR2 FYNNEI. The junction had 2 bases not matched to a gene; V was cut back by 8 bases and J by 2 bases. The CDR3 DNA is TGTGCCAGCGGGACTATCAACACCGGGGAGCTGTTTTTT. It is translated as CASGTINTGELFF.

This chain connects TRBV18 to TRBJ1-1; possibly TRBD1 for D (5 bases). CDR1 and CDR2 from the germline V gene are KGHSH and LQKENI. Trimming removed 3 bases from V and 1 base from J, with 9 bases in between. The CDR3 has 14 residues. CDR3: CASSPTQGNTEAFF. The CDR3 coding sequence is TGTGCCAGCTCACCGACTCAGGGGAACACTGAAGCTTTCTTT. Supplemented by reference TRBV18 and TRBJ1-1, the full variable domain reads NAGVMQNPRHLVRRRGQEARLRCSPMKGHSHVYWYRQLPEEGLKFMVYLQKENIIDESGMPKERFSAEFPKEGPSILRIQQVVRGDSAAYFCASSPTQGNTEAFFGQGTRLTVV.

This rearrangement joins TRBV4-2 to TRBJ2-5, with 7 bases aligning to TRBD2. Germline V CDR1 and CDR2: LGHNA, YNFKEQ. J was trimmed by 5 bases and V by 4 bases; bases with no gene match: 19. The length of the CDR3 is 18 residues. The CDR3 protein is CASSLLGSLGGVMETQYF. In nucleotides, the CDR3 is TGTGCCAGCAGCCTCCTGGGTTCGCTTGGGGGGGTCATGGAGACCCAGTACTTC.

J is TRBJ2-7 and V is TRBV28; D is unresolved. The CDR3 contains 12 residues. Germline assignment: CDR1 MDHEN and CDR2 SYDVKM. Trimming removed 5 bases at V and 3 bases at J, with 8 bases between. The DNA of the CDR3 is TGTGCCAGCAGTCCTGTCTACTACGAGCAGTACTTC. It translates to CASSPVYYEQYF.

The chain uses TRBV4-2 and TRBJ1-5; D perhaps matches TRBD1 (5 bases). Trimming removed 6 bases from V and 5 bases from J, with 17 bases in between. CDR3 length equals 15 residues. Germline V CDR1 and CDR2: LGHNA, YNFKEQ. The CDR3 DNA reads as TGTGCCAGCAGTAGGGGCAGGGTGGCTGATCAGCCCCAGCATTTT. It is translated as CASSRGRVADQPQHF.

The chain couples TRBV11-3 to TRBJ1-3, with D unclear. Trimming removed 5 bases at V and 0 bases at J, with 14 bases between. CDR3 size: 16 residues. CDR1 and CDR2 (germline): SGHNT, YENEEA. DNA of the CDR3: TGTGCCAGCAGCCAGACTCAGGCTATCTCTGGAAACACCATATATTTT. It yields the protein CASSQTQAISGNTIYF.

V gene TRBV2 combines with J gene TRBJ2-5; 16 bases are shared with TRBD2. V was pared by 5 bases and J by 5 bases, with 5 bases of the junction left unmatched. Germline values: CDR1 SNHLY, CDR2 FYNNEI. CDR3 length: 16 residues. The CDR3: CASSLGLAGGRETQYF. The CDR3 nucleotides are TGTGCCAGCAGTCTGGGACTAGCGGGGGGGCGGGAGACCCAGTACTTC.

V and J are TRBV7-8 and TRBJ1-1; TRBD1 is a possible D gene (6 bases). V lost 6 bases to trimming and J lost 7 bases, with 12 bases between them. This CDR3 is 12 amino acids long. Per the germline V gene, CDR1 is SGHVS and CDR2 is FQNEAQ. CDR3 sequence reads: CASRGGGYEAFF. DNA of the CDR3: TGTGCCAGCAGGGGGGGCGGGTATGAAGCTTTCTTT. The full variable domain, completed using reference TRBV7-8 and TRBJ1-1, is GAGVSQSPRYKVAKRGQDVALRCDPISGHVSLFWYQQALGQGPEFLTYFQNEAQLDKSGLPSDRFFAERPEGSVSTLKIQRTQQEDSAVYLCASRGGGYEAFFGQGTRLTVV.

The chain couples TRBV15 to TRBJ1-1; 7 nucleotides agree with TRBD1. The CDR3 length is 15 residues. Germline CDR1 is LNHNV and CDR2 is YYDKDF (reference sequence). V was pared by 2 bases and J by 5 bases, with 8 bases of the junction left unmatched. The CDR3 DNA reads as TGTGCCACCAGCAGACAGAAGGGGGCATGGACTGAAGCTTTCTTT. Translation: CATSRQKGAWTEAFF.

The J gene is TRBJ2-3, the V gene TRBV15; D not resolved. The germline V and J ends were trimmed by 1 base and 4 bases, with 6 bases remaining between them. Germline lookup yields CDR1 LNHNV and CDR2 YYDKDF (reference sequence). The CDR3 is 13 amino acids. CDR3 sequence: CATSRGAADTQYF. For the CDR3, the DNA is TGTGCCACCAGCAGAGGGGCCGCAGATACGCAGTATTTT.

This chain joins TRBV28 and TRBJ2-7, with TRBD1 identical over 7 bases. Germline V gives CDR1 MDHEN, CDR2 SYDVKM. Germline trimming cut 5 bases from V and 2 bases from J; bases unmatched to any gene: 6. CDR3 length: 14 residues. CDR3 nucleotide sequence: TGTGCCAGCAGTATGCAGGGGGAAACCTACGAGCAGTACTTC. Translation: CASSMQGETYEQYF.

This clone showed up many times. V gene TRBV7-9 combines with J gene TRBJ2-4, with 8 nucleotides matching TRBD1. V shed 6 bases, J shed 8 bases, and the junction held 15 bases outside the gene matches. The CDR3 has 16 amino acids. Germline V gene sequence: CDR1 SEHNR, CDR2 FQNEAQ (reference sequence). The CDR3 DNA reads as TGTGCCAGCAGATTATCAGGGGGCGCAATTGGGGACATTCAGTACTTC. Amino acid sequence: CASRLSGGAIGDIQYF. Full variable domain (rest looked up from reference TRBV7-9 and TRBJ2-4): DTGVSQNPRHKITKRGQNVTFRCDPISEHNRLYWYRQTLGQGPEFLTYFQNEAQLEKSRLLSDRFSAERPKGSFSTLEIQRTEQGDSAMYLCASRLSGGAIGDIQYFGAGTRLSVL.

DNA for the CDR3: TGTGCCAGCAGTGACCAGGGGGTTTCCACTGAAGCTTTCTTT. This translates into CASSDQGVSTEAFF. The chain combines TRBV2 with TRBJ1-1, with 7 bases identical to TRBD1. Unmatched junction bases numbered 5, after V lost 3 bases and J lost 4 bases. Germline-derived CDR1 and CDR2 are SNHLY and FYNNEI. This CDR3 is 14 amino acids long.